This TCR beta chain was obtained from a study of blood T cell repertoires in COVID-19. Seattle cases were enrolled at active infection and followed longitudinally. The data were produced by immunoSEQ multiplex PCR, yet TCRdb's version contains in-frame clones alone and is incomplete. The sample consists of about 320,000 clones, roughly nine tenths of them appearing once. The length of the CDR3 is 16 residues. Trimming took 3 bases from V and 2 from J; bases not matched to a gene: 7. The germline gives CDR1 SGHNT, CDR2 YYREEE (reference sequence). The receptor was derived from a woman aged 25 to 39 with COVID-19, enrolled during active disease. J is TRBJ2-2 and V is TRBV5-4, with 7 positions matching TRBD2. Sequencing was performed on peripheral blood. The CDR3 reads CASSSRAGLNTGELFF. In DNA form, the CDR3 reads TGTGCCAGCAGCTCCCGAGCGGGACTAAACACCGGGGAGCTGTTTTTT.